This T cell receptor (beta chain) derives from a study of shared clonotypes between healthy human individuals. For the study at large: The study drew on two women and a few men aged 18 to 49 as donors.

A remark on this clone: Its specificity is unknown.

Germline V gene data show CDR1 as SGHNT and CDR2 as YENEEA. This CDR3 contains 17 residues. J was trimmed by 2 bases and V by 3 bases; bases with no gene match: 11. An even split of each subset's genomic DNA across several immunoSEQ plates was performed. Sequenced by immunoSEQ multiplex PCR; TCRdb stores in-frame clones only, minus some. This table has about 2,100,000 clones, 93% appearing once. Points from the study as a whole: Memory subsets generally showed smaller estimated richness than naive subsets did. Naive CD4 clonotypes overlapped across a handful of donors at 4.5% to 5.5%.

CD8 cells regarded as naive lacked CD45RO, were positively chosen for CCR7, and omitted terminally differentiated effector memory CD45RA+ cells. The chain recombines TRBV11-3 with TRBJ2-3; TRBD2 agrees at 7 bases. Material: naive CD8+ T cells from PBMCs. The receptor comes from a man in his late teens or twenties in good health. Some clones in this sample may be carry-over from other donors' samples. The CDR3 sequence is CASSLGGIALSTDTQYF. The CDR3 DNA reads TGTGCCAGCAGCTTGGGAGGGATAGCTCTGTCCACAGATACGCAGTATTTT.